These 26 T cell receptor beta chains share one sample of origin, sequenced in a study of T and B cells in COVID-19 patients. BIOMED2 TRB-A/B primer pools were used in multiplex TRB PCR. TCRdb re-called the multiplex PCR reads through MiXCR, storing one row per CDR3 protein. The data contain about 5,400 distinct CDR3 sequences, 25% to 30% of them singletons. Each TRB amplification used about 250-550 ng of genomic DNA from blood. Sequences were obtained from blood. These receptors all come from a human donor with active COVID-19.

By share, this clonotype ranks as medium-sized. The rearrangement uses TRBV6-5 and TRBJ2-7, with 13 bases matching TRBD2. The CDR3 length is 16 residues. The germline CDR1 and CDR2 sequences are MNHEY and SVGAGI. Trimming removed 6 bases from V and 4 bases from J; junction bases left unmatched: 9. This CDR3 is CASRPRTSGSYYEQYF. CDR3 in DNA: TGTGCCAGCAGACCGAGGACTAGCGGGAGCTATTACGAGCAGTACTTC.

This clonotype was counted at least ten times. The J gene is TRBJ2-1, the V gene TRBV5-1, with a weak D call TRBD1 (6 bases). This CDR3 region has 14 residues. Germline CDR1 is SGHRS and CDR2 is YFSETQ. V was shortened by 4 bases and J by 9 bases, with 17 bases between the two germline ends. In nucleotides, the CDR3 is TGCGCCAGCAGCGCCCGGATAGGGGGTACTGAGCAGTTCTTC. Translated, it gives CASSARIGGTEQFF.

In the case of this clonotype: A read error may be the cause here, since a much bigger clone is one base away. The chain is built from TRBV5-4 and TRBJ2-2; 12 bases agree with TRBD2. CDR1 and CDR2 from the germline V gene are SGHNT and YYREEE (reference sequence). This CDR3 is built from 15 residues. V shed 5 bases and J 4 bases; nucleotides not matched to a gene: 3. In nucleotides, the CDR3 is TGTGCCAGCAGACCGGGACTAGCGGGCACCGGGGAGCTGTTTTTT. Its protein is CASRPGLAGTGELFF.

This clonotype has just a few counts. This sequence joins TRBV6-2 or TRBV6-3 and TRBJ1-5; D not certain. CDR1 is MNHEY and CDR2 is SVGEGT in the germline V gene. This CDR3 has 12 residues. Trimming left V 5 bases short and J 11 bases short, with 13 bases between. CDR3 sequence (DNA): TGTGCCAGCAGTCGCCCCTCGGATGCCCAGCATTTT. Translating gives CASSRPSDAQHF.

Many counts were recorded for this clonotype. This chain links TRBV24-1 with TRBJ2-5; maybe TRBD2 (6 bases). This CDR3 contains 15 residues. V dropped 3 bases and J dropped 3 bases, with 13 bases sitting between them. Germline V CDR1 and CDR2: KGHDR, SFDVKD. DNA for the CDR3: TGTGCCACCAGTGATCCCGGGACTGCGGAAGAGACCCAGTACTTC. Translating it yields CATSDPGTAEETQYF.

This clonotype ranks as medium-sized. This chain joins TRBV18 and TRBJ1-4; D is possibly TRBD1 (5 bases). V was pared by 0 bases and J by 7 bases, with 15 bases between. This CDR3 has 16 residues. Germline values: CDR1 KGHSH, CDR2 LQKENI. CDR3 loop: CASSPPRRQGGEKLFF. The CDR3 nucleotides read TGTGCCAGCTCACCACCGAGGCGGCAGGGCGGTGAAAAACTGTTTTTT.

This clonotype appeared a few times. The rearrangement joins TRBV24-1 to TRBJ2-3; D gene ambiguous. The CDR3 contains 12 residues. Germline V gives CDR1 KGHDR, CDR2 SFDVKD. V was cut by 12 bases and J by 2 bases, with 11 bases left in between. For the CDR3, the DNA is TGTGCCGCCTCCAGTCACACAGATACGCAGTATTTT. Its protein product is CAASSHTDTQYF.

This clonotype is termed medium-sized. The V and J genes are TRBV19 and TRBJ1-5; D is unclear. Germline CDR1 and CDR2: LNHDA and SQIVND (reference sequence). V lost 2 bases and J lost 1, with 9 bases in between. This CDR3 spans 15 amino acids. The CDR3 DNA follows: TGTGCCAGTAGTATACAGGTCAGGAGCAATCAGCCCCAGCATTTT. Residues: CASSIQVRSNQPQHF.

This clonotype was picked up a small number of times. This chain connects TRBV5-1 to TRBJ2-1; a possible D gene is TRBD2 (5 bases). This CDR3 has 13 amino acids. Germline CDR1 is SGHRS and CDR2 is YFSETQ. V was clipped by 0 bases and J by 7 bases, with 8 bases between them. CDR3 nucleotide sequence: TGCGCCAGCAGCTTGGAAGGGAGAAATGAGCAGTTCTTC. This encodes CASSLEGRNEQFF.

This clonotype is classed as medium-sized. The rearrangement links TRBV27 to TRBJ2-2; no clear D. Germline CDR1 is MNHEY and CDR2 is SMNVEV (reference sequence). This CDR3 is built from 12 residues. V lost 2 bases to trimming and J lost 7 bases, with 5 bases between them. CDR3 DNA: TGTGCCAGCAGTTTAGGGGTCGGGGAGCTGTTTTTT. Translating it yields CASSLGVGELFF.

The V call is TRBV6-2 or TRBV6-3, the J call TRBJ2-5, with D possibly called TRBD1 or TRBD2 (5 bases each). CDR3 length: 18 amino acids. V was pared by 0 bases and J by 1 base, with 18 bases between. CDR1 MNHEY and CDR2 SVGEGT come from the germline V gene. CDR3 in amino acids: CASSYSGVGPPPQETQYF. The CDR3 DNA sequence: TGTGCCAGCAGTTACTCGGGGGTGGGCCCACCACCCCAAGAGACCCAGTACTTC.

By proportion, this clonotype is medium-sized. V is TRBV6-1 and J is TRBJ2-7; TRBD2 aligns across 9 bases. The CDR3 length is 16 residues. V lost 1 base and J lost 3; bases outside the gene matches: 7. Per germline, CDR1 MNHNS and CDR2 SASEGT. CDR3 loop: CASSEGSLTSGYEQYF. The DNA of the CDR3 is TGTGCCAGCAGTGAAGGTTCCCTGACTAGCGGCTACGAGCAGTACTTC.

By share, this clonotype ranks as large. CDR3 residues: CASSQRDGYEQYF. CDR3 nucleotide sequence: TGTGCCAGCAGCCAGCGGGACGGCTACGAGCAGTACTTC. The chain joins TRBV6-5 to TRBJ2-7, with 7 bases fitting TRBD2. V lost 6 bases to trimming and J lost 3 bases; unmatched junction nucleotides: 5. This CDR3 spans 13 amino acids. Per the germline V gene, CDR1 is MNHEY and CDR2 is SVGAGI.

This rearrangement joins TRBV12-3 or TRBV12-4 to TRBJ2-2, with D possibly matching TRBD2 (6 bases). The V gene lost 3 bases and the J gene lost 0 bases, with 23 bases spanning the gap. The CDR3 length is 20 residues. The CDR3 loop reads CASSFYRGASGGTNTGELFF. In DNA form, the CDR3 reads TGTGCCAGCAGTTTCTACCGGGGCGCTTCGGGCGGGACGAACACCGGGGAGCTGTTTTTT.

The chain combines TRBV7-2 with TRBJ2-1, with 7 bases that match TRBD2. Unmatched junction bases numbered 1, after V lost 1 base and J lost 1 base. The germline V gene encodes CDR1 SGHTA and CDR2 FQGNSA. This CDR3 spans 15 amino acids. The DNA for the CDR3 is TGTGCCAGCAGCTTAGTGGGAGGGTCCTACAATGAGCAGTTCTTC. This sequence encodes CASSLVGGSYNEQFF.

Concerning this clonotype itself: A much larger clone differs from this one at a single base, so this may be a read error. This chain uses TRBV27 with TRBJ1-6; D ambiguous. The ends were cut back, 11 bases at V and 10 bases at J, with 18 bases in the middle. This CDR3 has 13 amino acids. Germline V CDR1 and CDR2: MNHEY, SMNVEV (reference sequence). CDR3 bases: TGTGCCGCCCGAGGCCGGTCGAAATCACCCCTCCACTTT. This codes for CAARGRSKSPLHF.

This clonotype has just a few counts. The chain recombines TRBV7-9 with TRBJ2-7; D is uncertain. Germline lookup yields CDR1 SEHNR and CDR2 FQNEAQ (reference sequence). The CDR3 is 19 residues long. The germline V and J ends were trimmed by 5 bases and 3 bases, with 29 bases remaining between them. CDR3 in amino acids: CASSLSLLSDGALLYEQYF. The CDR3 DNA sequence: TGTGCCAGCAGCCTTTCTCTCCTATCGGACGGTGCCCTCCTCTACGAGCAGTACTTC.

This clonotype was observed at least ten times. This chain joins TRBV6-6 and TRBJ2-1, with D uncertain. V gave up 6 bases and J gave up 8 bases, with 8 bases separating them. The CDR3 covers 11 residues. In germline, CDR1 is MNHNY, CDR2 SVGAGI (reference sequence). The CDR3 here is CASRLAHEQFF. The DNA for the CDR3 is TGTGCCAGCAGATTAGCCCATGAGCAGTTCTTC.

This clonotype was found a few times. The rearrangement links TRBV20-1 to TRBJ2-3, with 10 bases fitting TRBD2. V dropped 4 bases and J dropped 1; count of bases not matched to a gene: 5. CDR1 and CDR2 from the germline V gene are DFQATT and SNEGSKA (reference sequence). The CDR3 is 15 residues long. CDR3 nucleotide sequence: TGCAGTGCTACCGCCGGGACTAGCGGCACAGATACGCAGTATTTT. Amino acids: CSATAGTSGTDTQYF.

This clonotype was seen repeatedly, ten times or more. The CDR3 region is CASSPSGDPRELFF. CDR3 bases: TGTGCCAGCAGCCCGAGCGGGGACCCCCGGGAGCTGTTTTTT. The chain joins TRBV6-4 to TRBJ2-2, with TRBD2 matching over 7 bases. V shed 6 bases, J shed 9 bases, and the junction held 10 bases outside the gene matches. This CDR3 has 14 residues. Germline CDR1 MRHNA, CDR2 SNTAGT.

This clonotype is medium-sized in the sample. V and J are TRBV6-4 and TRBJ2-1; D possibly uses TRBD1 or TRBD2 (5 bases each). Germline loops: CDR1 MRHNA, CDR2 SNTAGT. V was pared by 4 bases and J by 5 bases, with 12 bases between. The CDR3 extends over 14 amino acids. The CDR3 DNA reads TGTGCCAGCAGTGTGGGGGACGGGAACAATGAGCAGTTCTTC. Its translation is CASSVGDGNNEQFF.

Turning to this clonotype: Possible read error: a much larger clone is one base away. The V and J genes are TRBV27 and TRBJ2-6, with TRBD1 matching over 9 bases. Per germline, CDR1 MNHEY and CDR2 SMNVEV (reference sequence). J was trimmed by 5 bases and V by 5 bases; bases with no gene match: 16. There are 19 residues in the CDR3. CDR3 DNA sequence: TGTGCCAGCAGTGACTATCGGGGACAGGGTCATGAAAGGGCCAACGTCCTGACTTTC. Protein product: CASSDYRGQGHERANVLTF.

The V and J genes are TRBV19 and TRBJ2-1; 11 nucleotides agree with TRBD2. CDR1 is LNHDA and CDR2 is SQIVND in the germline V gene (reference sequence). The CDR3 is made up of 14 amino acids. J lost 3 bases, V lost 6 bases, and 1 base had no gene match. For the CDR3, the DNA is TGTGCCAGTAGCGGGACTAGCGGCTACAATGAGCAGTTCTTC. Amino acid sequence: CASSGTSGYNEQFF.

This clonotype is classed as medium-sized. This rearrangement joins TRBV6-5 to TRBJ2-7; D is ambiguous. Trimming shortened V by 5 bases and J by 1 base, and 15 bases separated the two germline ends. This CDR3 comprises 15 residues. The germline gives CDR1 MNHEY, CDR2 SVGAGI. The chain's CDR3 is CASSRPAAASYEQYF. CDR3 coding DNA: TGTGCCAGCAGTAGACCGGCGGCGGCTTCCTACGAGCAGTACTTC.

This clonotype has more than one count but fewer than ten. The genes are TRBV7-9 and TRBJ2-1, with 9 bases that match TRBD2. This CDR3 is 16 amino acids long. After removal of 5 bases from V and 3 bases from J, the junction contained 8 bases not matched to a gene. Looked up from germline, CDR1 is SEHNR and CDR2 is FQNEAQ (reference sequence). CDR3 nucleotides: TGTGCCAGCAGCCCGATAGCGGGAGAATACTACAATGAGCAGTTCTTC. The encoded protein is CASSPIAGEYYNEQFF.

The genes are TRBV29-1 and TRBJ2-2, with 13 bases that match TRBD2. CDR3 length: 18 residues. The V gene end was trimmed by 4 bases and the J gene end by 0 bases; junction bases not matched to a gene: 8. Germline CDR1 reads SQVTM; CDR2 reads ANQGSEA. DNA for the CDR3: TGCAGCGTTGGCAGGGGGACTAGCGGGGTTTCGAACACCGGGGAGCTGTTTTTT. It translates to CSVGRGTSGVSNTGELFF.